What follows is one T cell receptor (beta chain) and its context. Its antigen remains unidentified. The data were obtained in a study of regulatory T cells in long-lasting Graves disease. Time point denoted: newly diagnosed GD, antithyroid drugs for less than 3 months. Extracted PBMC RNA gave rise to the TCR library. Arm-PCR of CDR3 regions with iRepertoire HTBI primers generated TCR beta libraries. Source study methods: Samples collectively showed approximately 62 TRBV and about 15 TRBJ segments. TCRdb re-called the multiplex PCR reads with MiXCR, one entry per CDR3 protein. It is TCRdb's table, rather than the study itself, that gives the V and J calls and clone size. The table has over 500,000 distinct CDR3 sequences, roughly 15% seen once. The study's findings and limits: Persistent patients shared more public clonotypes (approximately 2,500) than new patients (approximately 1,000). Segments TRBV28, TRBJ1-2 and TRBJ2-5 showed preferential usage in persistent disease.

Trimming pared 4 bases from V and 0 bases from J, leaving 7 bases between. Germline CDR1 is LGHNA and CDR2 is YNFKEQ. The CDR3 has 14 amino acids. The data also belong to a second study, concerning T cells in Graves' hyperthyroidism and ophthalmopathy. Per that study: The study used the HTBI primer set for a first-round RT-PCR of the TCR CDR3.

This TCR was sampled from a woman younger than 45 with Graves disease. Here the sequenced sample was peripheral blood mononuclear cells (PBMCs), taken at new diagnosis, from a patient treated with antithyroid drugs. The rearrangement joins TRBV4-2 to TRBJ2-1; D not certain. The CDR3: CASSPESSYNEQFF. The DNA of the CDR3 is TGTGCCAGCAGCCCTGAGAGCTCCTACAATGAGCAGTTCTTC.